The T cell receptor beta chain under discussion was sequenced for a study of shared clonotypes between healthy human individuals. Whole-study context: The study used three CD4 naive, three CD4 memory, two CD8 naive and one CD8 memory plate per donor.

As for this clone: What it binds is not known.

V lost 0 bases to trimming and J lost 8 bases, with 10 bases between them. The CDR3 contains 13 residues. Germline CDR1 reads MNHEY; CDR2 reads SVGAGI. Study results and limitations: What rarefaction showed was incomplete sorted-subset sequencing despite large depth. Sampling included only blood; tissue repertoires likely differ.

Measured with immunoSEQ multiplex PCR; TCRdb has only the in-frame clones, and not every one. The profile shows some 2,400,000 clones, 95% of them singletons. The sequenced sample consisted of naive CD4+ T cells sorted from blood. Subset here: CD45RA+ positively selected. The rearrangement uses TRBV6-5 and TRBJ1-2, with D maybe TRBD1 (5 bases). The receptor was isolated from a man between 18 and 29 years old in good health. Here the CDR3 reads CASSYSGAEGYTF. DNA of the CDR3: TGTGCCAGCAGTTACTCAGGGGCGGAGGGCTACACCTTC.